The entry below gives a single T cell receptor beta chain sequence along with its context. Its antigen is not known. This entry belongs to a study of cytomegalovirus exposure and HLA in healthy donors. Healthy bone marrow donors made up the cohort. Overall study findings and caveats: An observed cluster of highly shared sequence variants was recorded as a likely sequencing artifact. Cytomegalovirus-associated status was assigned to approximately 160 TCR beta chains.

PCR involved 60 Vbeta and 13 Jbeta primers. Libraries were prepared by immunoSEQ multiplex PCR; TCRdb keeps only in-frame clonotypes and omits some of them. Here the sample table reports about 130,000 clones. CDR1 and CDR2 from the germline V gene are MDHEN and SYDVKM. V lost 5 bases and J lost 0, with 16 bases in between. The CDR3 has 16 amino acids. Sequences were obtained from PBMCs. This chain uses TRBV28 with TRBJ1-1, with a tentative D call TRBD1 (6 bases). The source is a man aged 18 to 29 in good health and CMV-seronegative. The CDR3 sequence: CASSQIGQGLNTEAFF. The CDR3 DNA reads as TGTGCCAGCAGTCAAATAGGGCAGGGGTTGAACACTGAAGCTTTCTTT.